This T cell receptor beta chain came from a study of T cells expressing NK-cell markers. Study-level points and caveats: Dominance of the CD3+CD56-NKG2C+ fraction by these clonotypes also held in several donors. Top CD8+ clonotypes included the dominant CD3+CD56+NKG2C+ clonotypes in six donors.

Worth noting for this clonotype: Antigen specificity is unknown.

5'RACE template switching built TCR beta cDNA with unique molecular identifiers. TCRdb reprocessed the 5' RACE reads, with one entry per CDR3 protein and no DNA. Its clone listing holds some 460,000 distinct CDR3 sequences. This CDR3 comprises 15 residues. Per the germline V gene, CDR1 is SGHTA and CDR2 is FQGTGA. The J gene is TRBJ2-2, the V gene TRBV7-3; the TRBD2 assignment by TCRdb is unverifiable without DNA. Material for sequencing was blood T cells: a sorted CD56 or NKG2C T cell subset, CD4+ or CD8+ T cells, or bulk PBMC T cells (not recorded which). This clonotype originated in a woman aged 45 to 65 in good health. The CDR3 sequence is CASSLVGGRPGELFF. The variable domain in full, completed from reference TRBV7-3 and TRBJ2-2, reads GAGVSQTPSNKVTEKGKYVELRCDPISGHTALYWYRQSLGQGPEFLIYFQGTGAADDSGLPNDRFFAVRPEGSVSTLKIQRTERGDSAVYLCASSLVGGRPGELFFGEGSRLTVL.